The present entry profiles one TCR beta chain with its context. This sample stems from a study of cytomegalovirus exposure and HLA in healthy donors. V lost 1 base to trimming and J lost 2 bases, with 9 bases between them. The CDR3 is 15 residues long. The germline CDR1 and CDR2 sequences are MGHRA and YSYEKL. Researchers ran the PCR with 60 Vbeta and 13 Jbeta primers. The protocol was immunoSEQ multiplex PCR, while the TCRdb copy is restricted to in-frame clones and leaves out a portion. Of 150,000 or so clones listed, about 75% are singletons. Input material: PBMCs. The receptor was derived from a female donor in good health and CMV-seronegative. This chain connects TRBV4-1 to TRBJ2-1; no clear D. The CDR3 nucleotides are TGCGCCAGCAGCCAAGGACAACCCCCCTACAATGAGCAGTTCTTC. This gives the protein CASSQGQPPYNEQFF.